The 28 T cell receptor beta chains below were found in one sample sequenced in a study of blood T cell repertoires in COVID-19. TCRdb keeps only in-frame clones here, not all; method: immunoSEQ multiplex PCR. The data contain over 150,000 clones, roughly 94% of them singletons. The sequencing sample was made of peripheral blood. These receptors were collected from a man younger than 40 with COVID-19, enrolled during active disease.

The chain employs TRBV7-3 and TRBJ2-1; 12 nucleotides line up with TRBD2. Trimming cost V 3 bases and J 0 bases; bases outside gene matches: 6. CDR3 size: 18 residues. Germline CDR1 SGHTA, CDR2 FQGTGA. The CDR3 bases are TGTGCCAGCAGCTTGCTAGCGGGGGGGCTGAGCTCCTACAATGAGCAGTTCTTC. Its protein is CASSLLAGGLSSYNEQFF.

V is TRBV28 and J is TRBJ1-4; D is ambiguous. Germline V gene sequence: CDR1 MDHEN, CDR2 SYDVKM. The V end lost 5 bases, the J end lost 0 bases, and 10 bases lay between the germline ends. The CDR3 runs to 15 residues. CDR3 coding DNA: TGTGCCAGCAGTGCCGGAGGGTCAACTAATGAAAAACTGTTTTTT. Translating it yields CASSAGGSTNEKLFF.

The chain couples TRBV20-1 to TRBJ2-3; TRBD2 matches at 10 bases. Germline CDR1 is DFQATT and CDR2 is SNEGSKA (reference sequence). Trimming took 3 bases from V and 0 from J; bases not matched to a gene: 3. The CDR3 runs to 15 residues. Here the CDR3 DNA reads TGCAGTGCTAGTGGACTAGCGGATAGCACAGATACGCAGTATTTT. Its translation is CSASGLADSTDTQYF.

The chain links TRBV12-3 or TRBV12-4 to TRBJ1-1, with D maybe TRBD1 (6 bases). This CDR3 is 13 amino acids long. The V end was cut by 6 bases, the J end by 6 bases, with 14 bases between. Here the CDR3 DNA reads TGTGCCAGCAGCATACGACAGGTACCTGAAGCTTTCTTT. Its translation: CASSIRQVPEAFF.

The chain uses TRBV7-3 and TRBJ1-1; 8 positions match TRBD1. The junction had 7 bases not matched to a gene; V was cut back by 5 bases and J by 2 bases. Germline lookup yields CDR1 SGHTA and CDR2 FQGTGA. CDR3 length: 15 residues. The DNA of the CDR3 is TGTGCCAGCAGCGAGACAGGGGTCCCCAACACTGAAGCTTTCTTT. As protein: CASSETGVPNTEAFF.

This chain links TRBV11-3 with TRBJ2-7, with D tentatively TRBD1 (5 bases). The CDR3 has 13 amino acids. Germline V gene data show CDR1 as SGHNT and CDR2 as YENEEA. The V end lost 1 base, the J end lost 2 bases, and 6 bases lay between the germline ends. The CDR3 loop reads CASSLAGTYEQYF. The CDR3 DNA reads TGTGCCAGCAGCTTAGCAGGGACCTACGAGCAGTACTTC.

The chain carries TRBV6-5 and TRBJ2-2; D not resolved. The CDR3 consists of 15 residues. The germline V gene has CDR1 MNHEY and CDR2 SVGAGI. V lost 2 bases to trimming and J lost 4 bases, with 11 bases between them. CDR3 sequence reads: CASSYNSGFTGELFF. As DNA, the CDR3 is TGTGCCAGCAGTTACAATTCAGGATTCACCGGGGAGCTGTTTTTT.

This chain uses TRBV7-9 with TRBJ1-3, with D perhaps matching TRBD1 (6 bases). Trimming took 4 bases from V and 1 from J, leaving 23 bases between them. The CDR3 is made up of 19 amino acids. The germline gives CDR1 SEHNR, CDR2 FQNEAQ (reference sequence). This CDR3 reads CASSSQQTGWAQSGNTIYF. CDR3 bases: TGTGCCAGCAGCTCTCAACAAACAGGGTGGGCGCAATCTGGAAACACCATATATTTT.

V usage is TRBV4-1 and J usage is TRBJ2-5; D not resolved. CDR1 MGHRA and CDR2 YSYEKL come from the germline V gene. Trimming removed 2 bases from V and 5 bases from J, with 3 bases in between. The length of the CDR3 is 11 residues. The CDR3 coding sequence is TGCGCCAGCAGCCAACGGGAGACCCAGTACTTC. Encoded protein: CASSQRETQYF.

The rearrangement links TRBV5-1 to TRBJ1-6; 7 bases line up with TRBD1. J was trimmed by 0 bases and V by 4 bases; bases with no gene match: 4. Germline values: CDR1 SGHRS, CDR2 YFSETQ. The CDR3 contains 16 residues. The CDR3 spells CASSPGGSSYNSPLHF. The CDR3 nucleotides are TGCGCCAGCAGCCCAGGGGGGAGCTCCTATAATTCACCCCTCCACTTT. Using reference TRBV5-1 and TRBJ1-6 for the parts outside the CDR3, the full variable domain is KAGVTQTPRYLIKTRGQQVTLSCSPISGHRSVSWYQQTPGQGLQFLFEYFSETQRNKGNFPGRFSGRQFSNSRSEMNVSTLELGDSALYLCASSPGGSSYNSPLHFGNGTRLTVT.

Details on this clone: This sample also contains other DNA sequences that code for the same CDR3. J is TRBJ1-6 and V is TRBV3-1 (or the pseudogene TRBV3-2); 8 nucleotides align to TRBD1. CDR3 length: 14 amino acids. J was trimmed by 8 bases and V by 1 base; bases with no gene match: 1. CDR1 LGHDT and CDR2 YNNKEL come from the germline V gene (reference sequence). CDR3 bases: TGTGCCAGCAGCCAAGGCAGGGGGCATTCACCCCTCCACTTT. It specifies CASSQGRGHSPLHF.

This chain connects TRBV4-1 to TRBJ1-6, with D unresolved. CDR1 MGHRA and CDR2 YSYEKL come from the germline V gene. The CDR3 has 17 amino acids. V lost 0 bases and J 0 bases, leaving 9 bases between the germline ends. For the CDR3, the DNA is TGCGCCAGCAGCCAAGATCGTAGCAGCTCCTATAATTCACCCCTCCACTTT. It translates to CASSQDRSSSYNSPLHF.

The CDR3 sequence is CASSDEGASVEAFF. CDR3 in DNA: TGCGCCAGCAGTGACGAGGGGGCTAGCGTTGAAGCTTTCTTT. The rearrangement joins TRBV5-1 to TRBJ1-1; 7 positions match TRBD1. The ends lost 5 bases at V and 7 bases at J; junction bases unmatched: 11. Germline values: CDR1 SGHRS, CDR2 YFSETQ. The CDR3 covers 14 residues.

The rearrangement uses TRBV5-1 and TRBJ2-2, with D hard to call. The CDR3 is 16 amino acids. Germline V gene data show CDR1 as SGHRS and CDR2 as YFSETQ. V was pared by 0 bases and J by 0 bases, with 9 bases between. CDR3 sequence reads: CASSLDLAANTGELFF. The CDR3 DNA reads TGCGCCAGCAGCTTGGATCTGGCAGCGAACACCGGGGAGCTGTTTTTT.

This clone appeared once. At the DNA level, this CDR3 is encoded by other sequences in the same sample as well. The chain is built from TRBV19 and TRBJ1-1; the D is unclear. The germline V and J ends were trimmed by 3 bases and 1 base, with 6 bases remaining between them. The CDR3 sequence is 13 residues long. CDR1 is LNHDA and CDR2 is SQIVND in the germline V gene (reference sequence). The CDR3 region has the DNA TGTGCCAGTAGTATTCTCGGGAACACTGAAGCTTTCTTT. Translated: CASSILGNTEAFF.

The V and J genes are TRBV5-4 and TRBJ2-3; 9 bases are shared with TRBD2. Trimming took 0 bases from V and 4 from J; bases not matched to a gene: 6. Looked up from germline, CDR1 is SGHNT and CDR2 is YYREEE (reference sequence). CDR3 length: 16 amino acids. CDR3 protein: CASSLGRGGQADTQYF. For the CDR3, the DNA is TGTGCCAGCAGCTTGGGGCGGGGGGGCCAAGCAGATACGCAGTATTTT.

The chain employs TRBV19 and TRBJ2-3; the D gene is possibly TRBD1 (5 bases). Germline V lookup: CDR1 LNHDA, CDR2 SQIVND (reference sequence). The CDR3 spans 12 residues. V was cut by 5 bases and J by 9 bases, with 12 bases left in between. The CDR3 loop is CASSPRRGTQYF. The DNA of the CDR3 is TGTGCCAGTAGTCCCAGAAGGGGCACGCAGTATTTT.

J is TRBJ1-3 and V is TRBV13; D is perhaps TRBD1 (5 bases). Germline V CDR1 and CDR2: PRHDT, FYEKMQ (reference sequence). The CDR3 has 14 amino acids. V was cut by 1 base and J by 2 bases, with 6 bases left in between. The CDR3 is CASSLVGAGNTIYF. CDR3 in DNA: TGTGCCAGCAGCTTAGTAGGGGCTGGAAACACCATATATTTT. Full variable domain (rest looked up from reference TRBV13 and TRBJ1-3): AAGVIQSPRHLIKEKRETATLKCYPIPRHDTVYWYQQGPGQDPQFLISFYEKMQSDKGSIPDRFSAQQFSDYHSELNMSSLELGDSALYFCASSLVGAGNTIYFGEGSWLTVV.

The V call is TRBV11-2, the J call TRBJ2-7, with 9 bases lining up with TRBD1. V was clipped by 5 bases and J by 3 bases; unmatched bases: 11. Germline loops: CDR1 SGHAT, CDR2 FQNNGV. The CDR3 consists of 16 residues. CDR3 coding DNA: TGTGCCAGCAGCCTAACCGGGACAGGGACATTCTACGAGCAGTACTTC. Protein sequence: CASSLTGTGTFYEQYF.

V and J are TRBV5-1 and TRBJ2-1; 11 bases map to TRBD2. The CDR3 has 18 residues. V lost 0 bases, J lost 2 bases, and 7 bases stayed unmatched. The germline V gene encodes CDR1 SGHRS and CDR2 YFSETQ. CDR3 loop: CASSLGLAGGNAYNEQFF. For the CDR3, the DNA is TGCGCCAGCAGCTTGGGGCTAGCGGGGGGAAACGCCTACAATGAGCAGTTCTTC.

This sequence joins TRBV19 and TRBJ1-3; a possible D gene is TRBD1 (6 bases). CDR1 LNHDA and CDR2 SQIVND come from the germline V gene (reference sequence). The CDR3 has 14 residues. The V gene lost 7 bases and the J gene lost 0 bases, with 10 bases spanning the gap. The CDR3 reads CASNRQVSGNTIYF. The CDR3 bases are TGTGCCAGTAACCGACAGGTCTCTGGAAACACCATATATTTT.

CDR3 in amino acids: CASSQGQQAGYTF. The CDR3 DNA sequence: TGTGCCAGCAGCCAAGGACAGCAGGCTGGCTACACCTTC. V and J are TRBV3-1 (or the pseudogene TRBV3-2) and TRBJ1-2, with a possible D match to TRBD1 (5 bases). Per germline, CDR1 LGHDT and CDR2 YNNKEL (reference sequence). The length of the CDR3 is 13 residues. Trimming removed 1 base at V and 7 bases at J, with 10 bases between.

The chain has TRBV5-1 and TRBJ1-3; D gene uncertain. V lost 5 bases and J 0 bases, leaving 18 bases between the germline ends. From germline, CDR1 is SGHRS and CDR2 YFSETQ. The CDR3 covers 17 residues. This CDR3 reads CASSIAPHPSSGNTIYF. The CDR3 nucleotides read TGCGCCAGCAGTATCGCCCCGCACCCGAGCTCTGGAAACACCATATATTTT.

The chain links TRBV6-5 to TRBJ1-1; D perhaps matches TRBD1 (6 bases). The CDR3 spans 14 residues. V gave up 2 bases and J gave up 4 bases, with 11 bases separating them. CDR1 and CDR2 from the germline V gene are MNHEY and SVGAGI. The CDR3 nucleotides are TGTGCCAGCAGTTACGGGACATCCGGCACTGAAGCTTTCTTT. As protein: CASSYGTSGTEAFF.

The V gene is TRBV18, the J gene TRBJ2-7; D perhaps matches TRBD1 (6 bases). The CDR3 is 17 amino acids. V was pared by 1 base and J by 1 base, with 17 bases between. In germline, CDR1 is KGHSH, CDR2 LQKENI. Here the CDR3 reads CASSPRSRDTLSYEQYF. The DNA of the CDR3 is TGTGCCAGCTCACCACGCAGCAGGGACACCCTATCCTACGAGCAGTACTTC.

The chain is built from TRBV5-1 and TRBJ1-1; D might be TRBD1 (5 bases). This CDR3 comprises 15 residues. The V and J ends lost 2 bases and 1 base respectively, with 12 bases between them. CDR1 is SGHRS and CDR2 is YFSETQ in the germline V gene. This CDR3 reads CASSLWGGQNTEAFF. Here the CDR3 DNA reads TGCGCCAGCAGCTTATGGGGGGGTCAGAACACTGAAGCTTTCTTT.

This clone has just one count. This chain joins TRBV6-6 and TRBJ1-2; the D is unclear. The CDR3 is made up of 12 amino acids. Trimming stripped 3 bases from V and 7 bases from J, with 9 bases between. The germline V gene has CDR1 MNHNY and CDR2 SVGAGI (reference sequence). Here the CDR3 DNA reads TGTGCCAGCAGTTATGTGATCGGTGGCTACACCTTC. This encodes CASSYVIGGYTF.

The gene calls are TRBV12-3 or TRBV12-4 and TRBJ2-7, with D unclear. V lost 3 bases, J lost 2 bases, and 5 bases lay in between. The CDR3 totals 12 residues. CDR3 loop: CASSFATYEQYF. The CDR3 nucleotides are TGTGCCAGCAGTTTTGCTACCTACGAGCAGTACTTC.